The present T cell receptor beta chain was sequenced within a study of blood T cell repertoires in COVID-19. Turning to the study itself: Whether acute or convalescent, the COVID-19 samples came from the United States, Italy and Spain. The analysed material was cDNA or gDNA that came from T cells, B-cell-depleted T cells, or PBMCs.

Methods used by the authors: Cell counts per sample came from amplifying reference gene primers. Sequencing was performed with immunoSEQ multiplex PCR; in TCRdb, only in-frame clones are kept and a portion is missing. For V, J and clone size, that table is used; D and trimming come from the DNA. The table includes around 180,000 clones, approximately 89% detected once. This CDR3 region has 15 residues. V was shortened by 1 base and J by 4 bases, with 13 bases between the two germline ends. In germline, CDR1 is MNHNS, CDR2 SASEGT. The receptor was derived from a man aged 35 to 55 with active or convalescent COVID-19. Sequenced input: peripheral blood. The chain has TRBV6-1 and TRBJ1-1, with a weak D call TRBD1 (5 bases). The DNA for the CDR3 is TGTGCCAGCAGTGAAGAGTTGGGAGGGGTCACTGAAGCTTTCTTT. Translation: CASSEELGGVTEAFF.